A selection of T cell receptor beta chains follows, all from one sample in a study of PD-1 blockade in classical Hodgkin lymphoma. Clones were read by immunoSEQ multiplex PCR, and TCRdb kept only the in-frame ones, dropping some. Among fewer than 95,000 clones listed, over 80% were seen once. The starting material was peripheral blood mononuclear cells (PBMCs), obtained before the fourth cycle of nivolumab. Receptors originate from a human donor with classical Hodgkin lymphoma. CDR3s include the opening cysteine and the closing phenylalanine or tryptophan. The D gene is left open where the match is weak. Size values are once, few and many counts, or a class for expanded clones, and some rows have none.

d_call j_call clone_size v_call cdr3_nt cdr3_aa
. TRBJ1-2 . TRBV29-1 TGCAGCGTTGAAGTATACGGGGACCATGGCTACACCTTC CSVEVYGDHGYTF
. TRBJ2-2 . TRBV5-6 TGTGCCAGCGTACCCGGGGAGCTGTTTTTT CASVPGELFF
TRBD1 TRBJ2-3 . TRBV2 TGTGCCAGCAGGACAGGGGGAGATACGCAGTATTTT CASRTGGDTQYF
. TRBJ2-5 medium-sized TRBV14 TGTGCCAGCAGCCAAGAAACGAGTCGGGGGACCCAGTACTTC CASSQETSRGTQYF
TRBD1 TRBJ1-3 once TRBV7-6 TGTGCCAGCAGCTCTGCGGACAGGTACCAAGGAAACACCATATATTTT CASSSADRYQGNTIYF
. TRBJ2-1 . TRBV11-3 TGTGCCAGCAGCTCCCGCCTTGGGGTTGAGCAGTTCTTC CASSSRLGVEQFF
. TRBJ1-5 . TRBV7-2 TGTGCCAGCAGCTTGTTAGGACAGCCCCAGCATTTT CASSLLGQPQHF
. TRBJ1-2 . TRBV6-5 TGTGCCAGCAGTTTAAACCGGGACCCCAGGCATGGCTACACCTTC CASSLNRDPRHGYTF
. TRBJ1-2 . TRBV6-1 TGTGCCAGCAGTCCATCCTTGAGGGGGGCGTACGGCTACACCTTC CASSPSLRGAYGYTF
. TRBJ2-2 . TRBV10-3 TGTGCCATCAGCCCTAACACCGGGGAGCTGTTTTTT CAISPNTGELFF
. TRBJ1-1 . TRBV10-2 TGCGCCAGCAGTGATCGGTGGGGGACTGAAGCTTTCTTT CASSDRWGTEAFF
. TRBJ2-1 few TRBV9 TGTGCCAGCAGCGTAGCCGGGGCCAATTACAATGAGCAGTTCTTC CASSVAGANYNEQFF
. TRBJ1-5 few TRBV5-1 TGCGCCAGCAGCCCGGACGGCCCTAGCAATCAGCCCCAGCATTTT CASSPDGPSNQPQHF
TRBD1 TRBJ2-7 once TRBV6-5 TGTGCCAGCAGTGACAGGGGCTCCTACGAGCAGTACTTC CASSDRGSYEQYF
. TRBJ2-3 once TRBV19 TGTGCCAGTAGTATAAGGGGAGATACGCAGTATTTT CASSIRGDTQYF
. TRBJ2-3 . TRBV5-6 TGTGCCAGCAGCTTGGGCCCACGTGCAGATACGCAGTATTTT CASSLGPRADTQYF